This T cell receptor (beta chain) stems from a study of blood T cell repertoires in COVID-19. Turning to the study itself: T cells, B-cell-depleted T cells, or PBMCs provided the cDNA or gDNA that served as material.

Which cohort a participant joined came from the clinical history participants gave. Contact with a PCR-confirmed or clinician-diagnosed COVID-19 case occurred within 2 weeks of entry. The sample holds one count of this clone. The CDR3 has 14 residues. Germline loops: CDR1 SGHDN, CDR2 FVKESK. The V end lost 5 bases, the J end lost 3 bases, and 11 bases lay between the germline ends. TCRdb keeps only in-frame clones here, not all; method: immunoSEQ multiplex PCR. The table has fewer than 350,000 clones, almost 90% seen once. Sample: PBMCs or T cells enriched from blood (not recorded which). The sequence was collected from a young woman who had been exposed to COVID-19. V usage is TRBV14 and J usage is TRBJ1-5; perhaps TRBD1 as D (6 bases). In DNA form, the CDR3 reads TGTGCCAGCAGCGACACAGGGTACAATCAGCCCCAGCATTTT. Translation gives CASSDTGYNQPQHF.